This TCR beta chain was documented in a study of T cell responses to AZD1222 COVID-19 vaccine. CDR3 length: 13 amino acids. Trimming took 4 bases from V and 6 from J, leaving 10 bases between them. Per the germline V gene, CDR1 is MGHDK and CDR2 is SYGVNS. Clones were sequenced by immunoSEQ multiplex PCR, and TCRdb holds only the in-frame ones, with some missing. The sample lists some 120,000 clones; 88% were seen once. V usage is TRBV25-1 and J usage is TRBJ1-5, with D uncertain. This clonotype originated in an adult in good health. The specimen comprised peripheral blood, sampled on day 0 of MenACWY control vaccination. CDR3 protein: CASSARDPQPQHF. The CDR3 coding sequence is TGTGCCAGCAGTGCCAGAGACCCTCAGCCCCAGCATTTT.